Reported below is one TCR beta chain. Antigen specificity is unknown. Sequenced by immunoSEQ multiplex PCR; TCRdb stores in-frame clones only, minus some. The sample lists more than 2 million clones; roughly 95% were seen once. This record comes from a study of shared clonotypes between healthy human individuals. Study observations and caveats: Against clonotypes common to all four donors, non-shared ones had lower generation probabilities.

The length of the CDR3 is 15 residues. Germline V gives CDR1 SGHNT, CDR2 YENEEA. V lost 3 bases, J lost 7 bases, and 6 bases stayed unmatched. Sequencing was performed on naive CD4+ T cells sorted from blood. As for subset: CD45RA+ positively selected. The J gene is TRBJ2-1, the V gene TRBV11-3; 10 bases are shared with TRBD2. The origin of this receptor is a man between 18 and 35 years old in good health. The CDR3 is CASSLQAGGNNEQFF. Written as DNA, the CDR3 is TGTGCCAGCAGCTTGCAAGCGGGAGGGAATAATGAGCAGTTCTTC.